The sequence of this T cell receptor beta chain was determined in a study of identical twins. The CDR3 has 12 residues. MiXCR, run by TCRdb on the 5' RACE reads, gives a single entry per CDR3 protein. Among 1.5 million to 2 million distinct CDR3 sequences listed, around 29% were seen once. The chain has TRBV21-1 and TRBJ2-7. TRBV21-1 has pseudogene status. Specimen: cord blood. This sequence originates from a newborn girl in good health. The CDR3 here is CASSNKRYEQYF. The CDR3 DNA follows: TGTGCCAGCAGCAATAAGAGGTACGAGCAGTACTTC.